The text below deals with one T cell receptor beta chain. The CDR3 runs 18 residues. Unmatched junction bases numbered 16, after V lost 4 bases and J lost 6 bases. Germline V gene lookup returns CDR1 SGDLS and CDR2 YYNGEE. The data originate from a study of radiotherapy plus CTLA-4 blockade in lung cancer. Turning to the study itself: Overall, roughly 17% of patients showed an objective response, while 25% to 40% attained disease control.

Repertoires were generated with immunoSEQ multiplex PCR, while TCRdb's copy carries only in-frame clones and drops some. Of some 92,000 clones detected, roughly four fifths appear once; the ten largest clones hold roughly 3.5%. The chain recombines TRBV9 with TRBJ2-1, with TRBD2 matching over 10 bases. This specimen consisted of peripheral blood, obtained from a patient treated with radiotherapy plus ipilimumab. The clonotype comes from a human donor with non-small cell lung cancer who had a partial response to radiotherapy plus ipilimumab. In DNA, the CDR3 is TGTGCCAGCAGCTCCCGGGGCCGAGGAACTAGCGGGACCAATGAGCAGTTCTTC. It specifies CASSSRGRGTSGTNEQFF. The full variable domain, with the rest looked up from reference TRBV9 and TRBJ2-1, is DSGVTQTPKHLITATGQRVTLRCSPRSGDLSVYWYQQSLDQGLQFLIQYYNGEERAKGNILERFSAQQFPDLHSELNLSSLELGDSALYFCASSSRGRGTSGTNEQFFGPGTRLTVL.